A single TCR beta chain is shown here with its context. Trimming removed 1 base at V and 1 base at J, with 16 bases between. Germline lookup yields CDR1 LGHNA and CDR2 YNFKEQ. The CDR3 extends over 17 amino acids. Sequenced by immunoSEQ multiplex PCR; TCRdb stores in-frame clones only, minus some. Here the sample spans about 72,000 clones, approximately 92% being singletons. This specimen comes from a study of control samples from healthy donors and cancer patients. V is TRBV4-2 and J is TRBJ1-1; TRBD1 is a possible D gene (5 bases). Sequences were obtained from blood. The TCR sequence derives from a woman between 55 and 75 years old in good health. In DNA, the CDR3 is TGTGCCAGCAGCCAAGCCCCGTCCAGGGCTGGGAACACTGAAGCTTTCTTT. This encodes CASSQAPSRAGNTEAFF.